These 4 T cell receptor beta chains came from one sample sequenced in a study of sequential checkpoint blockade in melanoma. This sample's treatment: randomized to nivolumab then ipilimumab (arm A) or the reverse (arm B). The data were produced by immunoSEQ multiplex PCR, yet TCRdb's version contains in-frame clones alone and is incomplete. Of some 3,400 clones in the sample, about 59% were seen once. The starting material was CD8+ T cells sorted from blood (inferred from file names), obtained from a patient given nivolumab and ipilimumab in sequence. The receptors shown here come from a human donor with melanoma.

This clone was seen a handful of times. The CDR3 bases are TGTGCCAGTAGTATCATCAGGGGGCGGTTTAACACTGAAGCTTTCTTT. It translates to CASSIIRGRFNTEAFF. The chain is built from TRBV19 and TRBJ1-1; TRBD1 matches 8 bases. The CDR3 loop spans 16 amino acids. J was trimmed by 2 bases and V by 3 bases; bases with no gene match: 8. Germline V gene lookup returns CDR1 LNHDA and CDR2 SQIVND (reference sequence).

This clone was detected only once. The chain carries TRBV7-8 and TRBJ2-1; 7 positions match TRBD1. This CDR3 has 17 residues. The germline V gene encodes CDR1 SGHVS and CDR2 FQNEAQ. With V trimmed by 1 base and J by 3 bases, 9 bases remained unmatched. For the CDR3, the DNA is TGTGCCAGCAGCTTAGGTTTAGGACAGGCGGGCTACAATGAGCAGTTCTTC. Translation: CASSLGLGQAGYNEQFF.

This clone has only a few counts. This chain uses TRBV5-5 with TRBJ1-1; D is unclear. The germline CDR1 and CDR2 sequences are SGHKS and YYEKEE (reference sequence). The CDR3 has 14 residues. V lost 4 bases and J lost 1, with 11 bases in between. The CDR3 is CASSPEDQNTEAFF. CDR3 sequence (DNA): TGTGCCAGCAGCCCCGAGGATCAGAACACTGAAGCTTTCTTT.

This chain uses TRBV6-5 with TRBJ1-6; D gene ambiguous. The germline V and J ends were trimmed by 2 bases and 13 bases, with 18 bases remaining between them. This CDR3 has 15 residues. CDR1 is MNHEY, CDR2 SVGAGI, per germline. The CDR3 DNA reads TGTGCCAGCAGTTACGGCGCGGGGTTCAGGTTGCCCCTCCACTTT. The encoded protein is CASSYGAGFRLPLHF.